The 8 T cell receptor beta chains reported below all come from one sample, sequenced in a study of regulatory T cells in long-lasting Graves disease. Time point here: newly diagnosed GD, antithyroid drugs for less than 3 months. TCR sequences were obtained from RNA taken from PBMCs. According to the study, TCR beta libraries were built with iRepertoire HTBI primers and CDR3-region Arm-PCR. TCRdb passed the multiplex PCR reads through MiXCR, listing each CDR3 protein once. This table holds 200,000 to 250,000 distinct CDR3 sequences, 15% to 20% found once. The sample was also linked to a second study, of T cells in Graves' hyperthyroidism and ophthalmopathy.

The sample was peripheral blood mononuclear cells (PBMCs), taken at new diagnosis, from a patient treated with antithyroid drugs. The receptor set was obtained from a woman aged 25 to 39 with Graves disease.

The sample holds many counts of this clonotype. This rearrangement joins TRBV6-2 or TRBV6-3 to TRBJ2-3; D unresolved. The ends were cut back, 5 bases at V and 6 bases at J, with 12 bases in the middle. CDR1 and CDR2 from the germline V gene are MNHEY and SVGEGT. This CDR3 comprises 13 residues. This chain's CDR3 is CASSAWGSDTQYF. In DNA, the CDR3 is TGTGCCAGCAGTGCATGGGGTTCGGATACGCAGTATTTT.

This clonotype was recorded many times. The chain links TRBV5-1 to TRBJ1-1; a weak D match, TRBD1 (5 bases). Deletions cut 7 bases from V and 1 base from J, with 11 bases between. This CDR3 contains 13 residues. The germline CDR1 and CDR2 sequences are SGHRS and YFSETQ. CDR3 DNA sequence: TGCGCCAGCCATGACAGAAAGAACACTGAAGCTTTCTTT. It yields the protein CASHDRKNTEAFF.

The chain carries TRBV5-1 and TRBJ2-2; TRBD1 is a possible D gene (5 bases). V was clipped by 7 bases and J by 4 bases, with 14 bases between them. This CDR3 comprises 14 residues. Per germline, CDR1 SGHRS and CDR2 YFSETQ. The CDR3 spells CASSKGSGTGELFF. In DNA, the CDR3 is TGCGCCAGCTCCAAGGGGTCGGGCACCGGGGAGCTGTTTTTT.

The chain employs TRBV19 and TRBJ1-4, with D unclear. V dropped 6 bases and J dropped 5 bases, with 13 bases sitting between them. CDR1 and CDR2 from the germline V gene are LNHDA and SQIVND (reference sequence). The CDR3 totals 14 residues. Here the CDR3 reads CASRTRSENEKLFF. Here the CDR3 DNA reads TGTGCCAGTAGAACCAGATCGGAGAATGAAAAACTGTTTTTT.

This clonotype was seen many times. In DNA, the CDR3 is TGTGCCAGCAGCTTGACAGGGGGCGGGACTGAAGCTTTCTTT. Translation: CASSLTGGGTEAFF. The gene calls are TRBV7-9 and TRBJ1-1; 10 bases agree with TRBD1. Per the germline V gene, CDR1 is SEHNR and CDR2 is FQNEAQ (reference sequence). The CDR3 is 14 amino acids. J gave up 5 bases and V 3 bases, and 3 bases lay outside the gene matches.

This clonotype was observed at least ten times. This rearrangement joins TRBV2 to TRBJ2-7, with 8 bases matching TRBD1. The germline gives CDR1 SNHLY, CDR2 FYNNEI. The V segment lost 4 bases and the J segment 2 bases; nucleotides outside the gene matches: 10. CDR3 length: 16 residues. CDR3 sequence (DNA): TGTGCCAGCAGTGCAGGTTGGGGACAGGCTCCCTACGAGCAGTACTTC. This gives the protein CASSAGWGQAPYEQYF.

This clonotype was seen repeatedly, ten times or more. V gene TRBV6-2 or TRBV6-3 combines with J gene TRBJ2-1; TRBD2 agrees at 8 bases. CDR1 and CDR2 from the germline V gene are MNHEY and SVGEGT. There are 15 residues in the CDR3. V shed 6 bases, J shed 7 bases, and the junction held 11 bases outside the gene matches. CDR3 in amino acids: CASSLSGGRRNEQFF. The CDR3 DNA sequence: TGTGCCAGCAGCCTAAGCGGGGGCCGTAGGAATGAGCAGTTCTTC.

In DNA, the CDR3 is TGCGCCAGCAGAGACCGGGACAGTAGCAATCAGCCCCAGCATTTT. It translates to CASRDRDSSNQPQHF. The chain combines TRBV10-2 with TRBJ1-5, with 7 bases aligning to TRBD1. The CDR3 covers 15 residues. J was trimmed by 0 bases and V by 6 bases; bases with no gene match: 5. In germline, CDR1 is WSHSY, CDR2 SAAADI.